This record looks at one T cell receptor beta chain sequence and its context. Its antigen is as yet unknown. This entry is derived from a study of T cells in localized non-small cell lung cancer. Findings and caveats of the study: Uninvolved adjacent lung had the highest recorded T cell clonality, with tumor below it. Without multi-region sequencing, intratumor heterogeneity could not be excluded. Greater blood T cell density accompanied longer overall survival. Across samples, adjacent lung featured a median roughly 62 of the top 100 tumor clones.

V was clipped by 0 bases and J by 2 bases, with 5 bases between them. The germline gives CDR1 SGHNT, CDR2 YYREEE (reference sequence). The CDR3 totals 14 residues. The method was immunoSEQ multiplex PCR; TCRdb's version includes in-frame clones alone and lacks a portion of them. This table has 40,000 or so clones, roughly 77% appearing once. The starting material was PBMCs, obtained before any cancer treatment. The V gene is TRBV5-4, the J gene TRBJ2-2; D gene ambiguous. This receptor was obtained from a woman aged 35-70 years with stage II squamous cell lung carcinoma. The DNA for the CDR3 is TGTGCCAGCAGCTTGGTATCAAACACCGGGGAGCTGTTTTTT. This codes for CASSLVSNTGELFF.